This TCR beta chain is from a study of shared clonotypes between healthy human individuals. It was CD45RO-negative cells, positively selected for CCR7, that made up naive CD8 cells, with terminally differentiated effector memory CD45RA+ cells excluded. This CDR3 spans 15 amino acids. The V and J ends lost 0 bases and 7 bases respectively, with 13 bases between them. CDR1 is LGHNA and CDR2 is YSLEER in the germline V gene. Repertoires were generated with immunoSEQ multiplex PCR, while TCRdb's copy carries only in-frame clones and drops some. The table shows more than 2 million clones, with over 85% occurring only once.

Sequences were obtained from naive CD8+ T cells sorted from blood. The sequence was collected from a man aged 18-30 years in good health. The V call is TRBV4-3, the J call TRBJ1-5, with D uncertain. CDR3 in DNA: TGCGCCAGCAGCCAAGAACTCGGGTCTGAACAGCCCCAGCATTTT. As protein: CASSQELGSEQPQHF.